The rows below give T cell receptor beta chains drawn from one sample of a study of T cells after yellow fever vaccination. TCRdb redid the calling of the 5' RACE reads with MiXCR, one entry per CDR3 protein. The sample lists under 550,000 distinct CDR3 sequences; just over 20% were seen once. Sequenced material: PBMCs, taken about 20 days after the first yellow fever vaccination. The source of these receptors is a man aged 18-30 years who received the YFV17D yellow fever vaccine. CDR3s include the opening cysteine and the closing phenylalanine or tryptophan. Fields, in order: clone size, V gene, D gene, J gene, CDR3 DNA, CDR3 protein. D genes are given only for firm matches. A clone size is listed for some rows: how often the clone was seen (once, few, many), or a class if it is expanded.

few	TRBV18	NA	TRBJ1-4	TGTGCCAGCTCATTGATAGCGGGAGATAAACTGTTTTTT	CASSLIAGDKLFF
few	TRBV3-1	NA	TRBJ2-3	TGTGCCAGCACCCCGGCAGCCGCAGATACGCAGTATTTT	CASTPAAADTQYF
many	TRBV4-2	TRBD1	TRBJ2-3	TGTGCCAGCAGCCAAGAGACAGGGATCGCAGATACGCAGTATTTT	CASSQETGIADTQYF
few	TRBV7-6	NA	TRBJ1-3	TGTGCCAGCAGCCCCAATGGGGAGGGATACACCATATATTTT	CASSPNGEGYTIYF
NA	TRBV6-4	TRBD2	TRBJ2-3	TGTGCCAGCAGTGACTCACTAGCGGGGGGTGCAGATACGCAGTATTTT	CASSDSLAGGADTQYF
NA	TRBV29-1	NA	TRBJ2-5	TGCAGCGTTGATCGGAACACACAAGAGACCCAGTACTTC	CSVDRNTQETQYF
few	TRBV4-3	TRBD1	TRBJ1-5	TGCGCCAGCAGCCAAGGGACAGGGGTGGGGCAGCCCCAGCATTTT	CASSQGTGVGQPQHF
NA	TRBV14	NA	TRBJ1-5	TGTGCCAGCAGCCAAGCACAGGGTAAGGGTCAGCCCCAGCATTTT	CASSQAQGKGQPQHF
NA	TRBV27	NA	TRBJ2-5	TGTGCCAGCAGTTTTGAATGGGGCGGGAAGCCGGAGACCCAGTACTTC	CASSFEWGGKPETQYF
many	TRBV7-3	NA	TRBJ2-6	TGTGCCAGCAGCTTAAACTCTGGGGCCAACGTCCTGACTTTC	CASSLNSGANVLTF
NA	TRBV2	NA	TRBJ2-2	TGTGCCAGCAAGGGACACGGCACCGGGGAGCTGTTTTTT	CASKGHGTGELFF
many	TRBV6-4	NA	TRBJ1-1	TGTGCCAGCAGTTACGACGGAAACACTGAAGCTTTCTTT	CASSYDGNTEAFF
NA	TRBV28	NA	TRBJ2-1	TGTGCCAGCAAATACGGGTCCTTATACAATGAGCAGTTCTTC	CASKYGSLYNEQFF
NA	TRBV7-6	NA	TRBJ2-7	TGTGCCAGCAGCTTAGAGGCGGGACTCTTCTACGAGCAGTACTTC	CASSLEAGLFYEQYF
many	TRBV7-8	NA	TRBJ2-5	TGTGCCAGCATCCGGAGGGGGCACATACAAGAGACCCAGTACTTC	CASIRRGHIQETQYF
NA	TRBV20-1	NA	TRBJ1-5	TGCAGTGCTAGACATCCGGGGTATAGCAATCAGCCCCAGCATTTT	CSARHPGYSNQPQHF
NA	TRBV3-1	TRBD2	TRBJ2-5	TGTGCCAGCAGCACCCTAGCGGCTGAAGAGACCCAGTACTTC	CASSTLAAEETQYF
few	TRBV4-1	TRBD2	TRBJ2-7	TGCGCCAGCAGCCAAGAACTAGCGGGGGCGGGGGAGCAGTACTTC	CASSQELAGAGEQYF
few	TRBV18	NA	TRBJ2-3	TGTGCCAGCTCACTCAGACGGACGAGGACAGATACGCAGTATTTT	CASSLRRTRTDTQYF
NA	TRBV28	NA	TRBJ1-2	TGTGCCAGCAAAAAAGGGGGTGGCTACACCTTC	CASKKGGGYTF
NA	TRBV6-5	TRBD1	TRBJ2-1	TGTGCCAGCAGTTTACAGACAGGGCTGCCCTACAATGAGCAGTTCTTC	CASSLQTGLPYNEQFF
few	TRBV6-2/TRBV6-3	NA	TRBJ2-3	TGTGCCAGCAGAGATGGGGGGCTGAGCACAGATACGCAGTATTTT	CASRDGGLSTDTQYF
NA	TRBV2	NA	TRBJ2-1	TGTGCCAGCATCGGGGCGTTCCAACAAAATGAGCAGTTCTTC	CASIGAFQQNEQFF
few	TRBV7-3	NA	TRBJ2-3	TGTGCCAGCAGCAAAGGTTCAGGGGATTCAGATACGCAGTATTTT	CASSKGSGDSDTQYF
many	TRBV19	TRBD1	TRBJ2-7	TGTGCCAGTAGCCAGGGGGCTCCTTCAGGGCAGTACTTC	CASSQGAPSGQYF
few	TRBV2	NA	TRBJ2-7	TGTGCCAGCAGGTCGGACCGTCACGAGCAGTACTTC	CASRSDRHEQYF
NA	TRBV7-2	NA	TRBJ1-2	TGTGCCAGCAGTCTCACGCGGCAGACCTTTAATGGCTACACCTTC	CASSLTRQTFNGYTF
few	TRBV3-1	TRBD1	TRBJ1-1	TGTGCCAGCAGCCAGACAGGGGATGGAGCTTTCTTT	CASSQTGDGAFF
few	TRBV18	TRBD1	TRBJ1-5	TGTGCCAGCTCACCAGACAGGGGGAAACCCCAGCATTTT	CASSPDRGKPQHF
many	TRBV5-1	TRBD2	TRBJ2-7	TGTGCCAGCAGCTTGGGGGGGGTTGCGTACGAGCAGTACTTC	CASSLGGVAYEQYF
NA	TRBV7-2	NA	TRBJ1-4	TGTGCCAGCAGCTTGAGGGGGTTTAATGAAAAACTGTTTTTT	CASSLRGFNEKLFF
NA	TRBV5-1	TRBD1	TRBJ2-5	TGCGCCAGCAGCTTACCGGGACAGCAAGAGACCCAGTACTTC	CASSLPGQQETQYF
NA	TRBV10-3	TRBD2	TRBJ2-1	TGTGCCATCAGTGCAAGCGGGGGGGCCCCCAATGAGCAGTTCTTC	CAISASGGAPNEQFF
few	TRBV5-1	NA	TRBJ1-1	TGCGCCAGCAGCCCCCTCAGCGGCGGGCTGAACACTGAAGCTTTCTTT	CASSPLSGGLNTEAFF
NA	TRBV7-9	TRBD1	TRBJ2-7	TGTGCCAGCAGACCTACGACAGGGGGCTTGTACGAGCAGTACTTC	CASRPTTGGLYEQYF
many	TRBV7-8	NA	TRBJ2-7	TGTGCCAGCAGCTTAGTAGGCGGTTCCTACGAGCAGTACTTC	CASSLVGGSYEQYF
few	TRBV6-1	NA	TRBJ2-5	TGTGCCAGCACCCAGGTTAGGGGGGCAGGAGAGACCCAGTACTTC	CASTQVRGAGETQYF